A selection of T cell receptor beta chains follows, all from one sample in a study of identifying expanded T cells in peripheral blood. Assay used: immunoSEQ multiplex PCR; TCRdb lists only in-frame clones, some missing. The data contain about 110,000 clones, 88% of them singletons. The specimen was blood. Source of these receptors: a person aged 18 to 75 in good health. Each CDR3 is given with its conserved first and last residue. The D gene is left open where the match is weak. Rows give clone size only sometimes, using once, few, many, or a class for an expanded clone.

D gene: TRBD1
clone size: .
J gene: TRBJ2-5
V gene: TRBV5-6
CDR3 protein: CASSLVPSGGETQYF
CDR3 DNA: TGTGCCAGCAGCTTGGTGCCCTCAGGGGGAGAGACCCAGTACTTC

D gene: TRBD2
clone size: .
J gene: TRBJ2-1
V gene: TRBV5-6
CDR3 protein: CASSLFSGGWNEQFF
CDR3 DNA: TGTGCCAGCAGCTTGTTTTCCGGGGGGTGGAATGAGCAGTTCTTC

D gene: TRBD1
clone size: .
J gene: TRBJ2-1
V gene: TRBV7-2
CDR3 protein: CASSLARTGDHNEQFF
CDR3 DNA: TGTGCCAGCAGCTTAGCAAGGACAGGGGACCACAATGAGCAGTTCTTC

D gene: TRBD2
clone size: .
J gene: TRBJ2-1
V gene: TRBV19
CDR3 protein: CASSIGTAGVRFF
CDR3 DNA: TGTGCCAGTAGTATAGGAACAGCGGGAGTTAGGTTCTTC

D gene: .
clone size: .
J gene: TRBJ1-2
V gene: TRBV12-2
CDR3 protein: CASRLGEDKDYGYTF
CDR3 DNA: TGTGCAAGTCGCTTAGGGGAGGACAAAGACTATGGCTACACCTTC

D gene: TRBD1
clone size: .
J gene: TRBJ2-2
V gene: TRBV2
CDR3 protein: CASSGDRDSTGELFF
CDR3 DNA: TGTGCCAGCAGTGGGGACAGGGATTCTACCGGGGAGCTGTTTTTT

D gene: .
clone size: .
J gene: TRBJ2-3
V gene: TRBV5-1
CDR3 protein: CASGPGTLTSTDTQYF
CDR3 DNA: TGCGCCAGCGGTCCCGGGACTCTTACGAGCACAGATACGCAGTATTTT

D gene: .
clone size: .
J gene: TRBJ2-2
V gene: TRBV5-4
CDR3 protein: CASSPNLEGGELFF
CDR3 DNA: TGTGCCAGCAGCCCCAACCTAGAAGGCGGGGAGCTGTTTTTT

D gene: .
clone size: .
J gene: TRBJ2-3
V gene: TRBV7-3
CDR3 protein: CASSSRAPGWDTQYF
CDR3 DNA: TGTGCCAGCAGCTCGCGGGCCCCAGGGTGGGATACGCAGTATTTT

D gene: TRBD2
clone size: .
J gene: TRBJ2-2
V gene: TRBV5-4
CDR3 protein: CASSAWLAVTPRELFF
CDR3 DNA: TGTGCCAGCAGTGCTTGGCTAGCGGTGACCCCCAGGGAGCTGTTTTTT

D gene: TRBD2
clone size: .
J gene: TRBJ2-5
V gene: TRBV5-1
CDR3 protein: CASSFGSGGIETQYF
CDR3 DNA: TGCGCCAGCAGCTTTGGTAGCGGGGGGATCGAGACCCAGTACTTC

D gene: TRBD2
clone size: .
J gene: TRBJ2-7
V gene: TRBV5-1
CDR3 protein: CASRPGTTTSYEQYF
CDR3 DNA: TGCGCCAGCAGGCCCGGGACTACCACCTCCTACGAGCAGTACTTC

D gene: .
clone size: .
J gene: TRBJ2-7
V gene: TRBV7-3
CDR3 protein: CASSPTSGEQYF
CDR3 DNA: TGTGCCAGCAGCCCAACTTCGGGGGAGCAGTACTTC

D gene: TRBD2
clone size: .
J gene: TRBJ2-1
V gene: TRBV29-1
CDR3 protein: CSVGGLAGNSYNEQFF
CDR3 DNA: TGCAGCGTTGGGGGACTAGCGGGTAACTCCTACAATGAGCAGTTCTTC

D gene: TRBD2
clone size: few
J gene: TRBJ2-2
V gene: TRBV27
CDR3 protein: CASNEVGKRGARELFF
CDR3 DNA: TGTGCCAGCAATGAGGTCGGGAAGCGGGGGGCCCGGGAGCTGTTTTTT

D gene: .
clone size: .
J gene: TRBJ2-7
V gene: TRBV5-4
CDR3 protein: CASSLASGDEQYF
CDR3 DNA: TGTGCCAGCAGCTTGGCCTCTGGGGACGAGCAGTACTTC

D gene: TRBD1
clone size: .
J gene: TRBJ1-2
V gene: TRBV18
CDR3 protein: CASSPNRFGTGDGYGYTF
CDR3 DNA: TGTGCCAGCTCACCGAACCGCTTTGGGACAGGGGACGGCTATGGCTACACCTTC

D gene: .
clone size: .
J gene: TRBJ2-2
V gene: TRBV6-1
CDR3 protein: CASSYRGELFF
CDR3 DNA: TGTGCCAGCAGTTATCGCGGGGAGCTGTTTTTT

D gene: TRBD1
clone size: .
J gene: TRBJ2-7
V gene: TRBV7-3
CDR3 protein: CASSPTGNYEQYF
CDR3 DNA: TGTGCCAGCAGCCCGACAGGGAACTACGAGCAGTACTTC

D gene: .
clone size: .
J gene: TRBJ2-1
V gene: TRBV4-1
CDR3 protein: CASSRADQHPNEQFF
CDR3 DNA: TGCGCCAGCAGCCGAGCAGACCAACACCCGAATGAGCAGTTCTTC

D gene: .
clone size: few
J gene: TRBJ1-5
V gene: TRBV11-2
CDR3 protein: CASSLGSLGQPQHF
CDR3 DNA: TGTGCCAGCAGCTTAGGCTCGTTGGGGCAGCCCCAGCATTTT

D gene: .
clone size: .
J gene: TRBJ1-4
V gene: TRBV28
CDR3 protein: CASSLVSGEKLFF
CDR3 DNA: TGTGCCAGCAGTTTGGTTTCAGGTGAAAAACTGTTTTTT

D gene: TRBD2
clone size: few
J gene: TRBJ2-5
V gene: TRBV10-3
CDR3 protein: CASKGLAGGGETQYF
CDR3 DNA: TGTGCCTCCAAGGGACTAGCGGGAGGGGGAGAGACCCAGTACTTC

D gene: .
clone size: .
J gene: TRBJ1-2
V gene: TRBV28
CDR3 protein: CASSLPGTWDYGYTF
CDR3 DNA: TGTGCCAGCAGTTTACCCGGGACTTGGGACTATGGCTACACCTTC

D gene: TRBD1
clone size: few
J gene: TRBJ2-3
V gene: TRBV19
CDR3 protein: CASRDRGVERDTQYF
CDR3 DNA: TGTGCCAGTAGGGACAGGGGAGTTGAGAGAGATACGCAGTATTTT

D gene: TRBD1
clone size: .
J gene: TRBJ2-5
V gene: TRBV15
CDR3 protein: CATSKGDRVGETQYF
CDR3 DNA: TGTGCCACCAGCAAGGGTGACAGGGTAGGGGAGACCCAGTACTTC

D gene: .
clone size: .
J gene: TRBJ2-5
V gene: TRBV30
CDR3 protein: CAALLAAGETQYF
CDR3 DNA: TGTGCCGCCTTACTAGCCGCAGGGGAGACCCAGTACTTC

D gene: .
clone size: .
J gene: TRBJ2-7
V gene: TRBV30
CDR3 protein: CAWSVGSLYEQYF
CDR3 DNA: TGTGCCTGGAGTGTAGGGTCTCTCTACGAGCAGTACTTC